These T cell receptor beta chains were read from a single sample in a study of T cells in Graves' hyperthyroidism and ophthalmopathy. Each CDR3 protein gets one entry after TCRdb re-called the multiplex PCR reads with MiXCR. Found here are around 500,000 distinct CDR3 sequences, around 15% of them singletons; the top ten hold about 15%. The sample was blood. These receptors came from a woman aged 40-49 years with Graves' hyperthyroidism. CDR3s include the opening cysteine and the closing phenylalanine or tryptophan.

V gene: TRBV20-1; J gene: TRBJ2-5; CDR3 protein: CSARGNEETQYF
V gene: TRBV2; J gene: TRBJ1-2; CDR3 protein: CASSDGLYGYTF
V gene: TRBV6-1; J gene: TRBJ1-1; CDR3 protein: CASSEAWRDAFF
V gene: TRBV24-1; J gene: TRBJ1-2; CDR3 protein: CATSDPRDRWSGYTF
V gene: TRBV14; J gene: TRBJ2-1; CDR3 protein: CASSQVGQGSYNEQFF
V gene: TRBV19; J gene: TRBJ1-5; CDR3 protein: CASTLQGVRGNQPQHF
V gene: TRBV12-3/TRBV12-4; J gene: TRBJ2-1; CDR3 protein: CASSSTGTLNEQFF
V gene: TRBV6-1; J gene: TRBJ2-7; CDR3 protein: CASSPGTSGHYEQYF
V gene: TRBV12-3/TRBV12-4; J gene: TRBJ1-2; CDR3 protein: CASSFSRGAFYGYTF
V gene: TRBV20-1; J gene: TRBJ2-1; CDR3 protein: CSAASDSYNEQFF
V gene: TRBV7-2; J gene: TRBJ2-3; CDR3 protein: CASRRLGEDTQYF
V gene: TRBV6-2/TRBV6-3; J gene: TRBJ1-2; CDR3 protein: CASSRGALGYTF
V gene: TRBV3-1; J gene: TRBJ2-1; CDR3 protein: CASSQDGGRAEQFF
V gene: TRBV5-5; J gene: TRBJ2-5; CDR3 protein: CASSPLYQETQYF
V gene: TRBV27; J gene: TRBJ2-3; CDR3 protein: CASSNLAGGPTDTQYF
V gene: TRBV10-3; J gene: TRBJ1-6; CDR3 protein: CAISDRENSPLHF
V gene: TRBV2; J gene: TRBJ1-5; CDR3 protein: CAIAGDTNQPQHF
V gene: TRBV9; J gene: TRBJ2-2; CDR3 protein: CASSSRQPTGELFF
V gene: TRBV13; J gene: TRBJ1-1; CDR3 protein: CASSRQGAEDTEAFF
V gene: TRBV6-1; J gene: TRBJ1-1; CDR3 protein: CASRRYREGGEAFF
V gene: TRBV30; J gene: TRBJ2-5; CDR3 protein: CAWSDTSGRNQETQYF
V gene: TRBV2; J gene: TRBJ1-6; CDR3 protein: CASSERGERSYNSPLHF
V gene: TRBV7-9; J gene: TRBJ2-7; CDR3 protein: CASSLSAGIYSYEQYF